This T cell receptor beta chain is from a study of shared clonotypes between healthy human individuals (dated by TCRdb to 2018 to 2020). Looking at the study overall: A few men and two women, aged 18 to 49 years, made up the cohort. For each donor, three plates each were used for CD4 naive and CD4 memory, two plates were used for CD8 naive, and one plate was used for CD8 memory. Libraries were prepared and TCR repertoires were sequenced by different laboratories using diverse techniques, in order to increase sequencing depth and limit assay-specific biases. The study deeply sequenced blood TCR repertoires of about five healthy adults to estimate repertoire size and the extent of clonotype sharing between individuals. Leukapheresis yielded between about 0.85 and 9 billion PBMCs per donor.

In the case of this clone: Its antigen is currently not known. No per-base quality is available; no much larger clone lies one base away.

Results and caveats for the whole study, not just this receptor: Only blood was sampled, and tissue TCR repertoires likely differ from those in blood. Larger estimated clonotype richness was generally found for naive subsets than for memory subsets. Even with the large sequencing depth, rarefaction of the sorted-subset datasets indicated that sequencing was incomplete. The small number of donors limited the genetic and exposure-history diversity represented. Across a few donors, about 5.2% of naive CD4, over 3% of naive CD8, 2.3% of memory CD4, and about 0.44% of memory CD8 clonotypes were shared. Pairwise subsampling indicated that sequencing depth was expected to affect the degree of clonotype sharing among donors. Higher generation probabilities were observed for clonotypes shared by all four sorted-subset donors than for non-shared clonotypes.

TCR CDR3 regions were amplified from genomic DNA by multiplex PCR using the deep immunoSEQ assay. Extracted genomic DNA from each cell subset was spread evenly across all wells of several immunoSEQ 96-well plates, with each plate serving as a replicate. Each replicate PCR for sorted subsets received roughly 200 ng genomic DNA, equal to 28,000 or so T cell genomes. Purified libraries were quantified with a Qubit 3.0 fluorometer, sized on a Bioanalyzer 2100, and re-quantified with the KAPA Library Quantification kit. Every immunoSEQ 96-well plate was sequenced on a separate single-read 150-cycle Illumina NextSeq 550 flow cell. The paper's processing steps were these. The immunoSEQ output contained only junctional sequences without quality scores, so filtering could not match that applied to full-length reads. To assign V/J genes and CDR3, sequences were annotated using PyIR, a Python wrapper for IgBLAST v1.9, with IMGT germline references. Any read was removed if the V/J assignment was weak (E-value above 1e-6), the CDR3 was missing, or the read contained stop codons, out-of-frame junctions, or ambiguous translated residues. V3J clonotypes were defined by identical inferred V gene, J gene, and CDR3 amino acid sequence. The percentage overlap between two repertoires was calculated by dividing the number of shared unique clonotypes by the size of the smaller repertoire. Richness of each repertoire was evaluated using RTK rarefaction, the Chao1 estimator, and Recon v2.1 estimates of unobserved clonotypes. For all TCRbeta clonotypes obtained by the gDNA method from a few donors, generation probabilities were computed with OLGA. TCRdb's version of the immuneACCESS table is confined to in-frame rearrangements and falls short of the full clone set. An unresolved V gene accounts for under half of the shortfall where checked; the remainder is of unknown origin. V and J calls plus clone size are reproduced from that table; the DNA served to infer D and trimming. The sample table records 1.6 million or so clones; approximately 98.5% of these occur just once. 0.36% of the sample is taken by the ten largest.

The donors were healthy, HIV-negative adults who had no recently reported acute infections or vaccinations. Only Caucasian adults living in Nashville, Tennessee, USA were represented among the donors. CD4+ T cells were enriched through magnetic negative selection, after which naive cells were positively selected on CD45RA and the remaining negative fraction served as the memory subset. Blood was collected by leukapheresis, and PBMCs were isolated by Ficoll-Histopaque density gradient centrifugation and then cryopreserved in liquid nitrogen vapor phase. Analytical flow cytometry was used to check the purity and quantity of each magnetically sorted T cell population. From each sorted fraction, genomic DNA was isolated and quantified by UV absorbance on a Nanodrop 2000c. Unmatched junction bases come to 5, with V trimmed by 0 bases and J by 5 bases. The germline V gene provides CDR1 MNHNS and CDR2 SASEGT. There are 16 amino acids in the CDR3, from cysteine to phenylalanine inclusive. Of all the DNA, just the CDR3 is kept, 48 bases in frame from base 1.

The sample taken for sequencing was naive CD4+ T cells sorted from blood. The cell subset or site label on this specimen signifies: CD45RA+ positively selected. Here the chain combines TRBV6-1 and TRBJ2-3, and 10 junction bases match TRBD2. The receptor comes from a man aged 30 to 39 in good health. The sequenced DNA is TGTGCCAGCAGTGAAGCGGGGGCTAGCGGGAGAGATACGCAGTATTTT. Its amino acids are CASSEAGASGRDTQYF.